This T cell receptor beta chain comes out of a study of T cell responses to AZD1222 COVID-19 vaccine. The repertoire was sequenced with immunoSEQ multiplex PCR; TCRdb's copy has only in-frame clones and lacks some. The repertoire holds 150,000 to 200,000 clones, with 90% to 95% as singletons. Per germline, CDR1 SGHNT and CDR2 YYREEE (reference sequence). The CDR3 consists of 15 residues. The J segment lost 5 bases and the V segment lost 3 bases, leaving 3 bases of the junction unmatched. The source was peripheral blood, collected on day 0 of AZD1222 vaccination. The sequence was obtained from an adult in good health. This rearrangement joins TRBV5-4 to TRBJ2-5, with 14 nucleotides matching TRBD2. The CDR3 here is CASSSRLAGGETQYF. As DNA, the CDR3 is TGTGCCAGCAGCTCCCGACTAGCGGGGGGGGAGACCCAGTACTTC.